The T cell receptor (beta chain) described here comes from a study of blood T cell repertoires in COVID-19. J gave up 5 bases and V 1 base, and 4 bases lay outside the gene matches. This CDR3 region has 17 residues. CDR1 is LGHDT, CDR2 YNNKEL, per germline (reference sequence). Profiled with immunoSEQ multiplex PCR; TCRdb holds only in-frame clones, not every one. The table lists under 350,000 clones, around 92% of them singletons. This clonotype was obtained from a woman aged 30 to 39 with COVID-19, enrolled during active disease. Sequenced input: peripheral blood. This chain uses TRBV3-1 (or the pseudogene TRBV3-2) with TRBJ2-1, with 14 bases aligning to TRBD2. CDR3 sequence reads: CASSQGLAGGPNNEQFF. Here the CDR3 DNA reads TGTGCCAGCAGCCAAGGACTAGCGGGGGGGCCGAACAATGAGCAGTTCTTC.